The next 2 T cell receptor beta chains were all read from a single sample in a study of T-cell memory formation after mild COVID-19. TCRdb re-called the 5' RACE reads through MiXCR, storing one row per CDR3 protein. The data hold 90,000 to 120,000 distinct CDR3 sequences, with 13% to 15% observed a single time. Sample: PBMCs or a T cell subset sorted from them (not recorded which). These receptors were obtained from a man aged 18 to 35 who had mild COVID-19 (a few samples of this study predate the infection). Cell type and time point are not known.

The chain links TRBV5-1 to TRBJ2-5; 11 nucleotides align to TRBD2. V shed 3 bases, J shed 0 bases, and the junction held 7 bases outside the gene matches. The CDR3 has 17 residues. Germline V gene data show CDR1 as SGHRS and CDR2 as YFSETQ. CDR3 sequence (DNA): TGCGCCAGCAGCTCGGATTCGGGACTAGCGGACCAAGAGACCCAGTACTTC. Its translation: CASSSDSGLADQETQYF.

This clonotype was picked up a small number of times. The chain couples TRBV9 to TRBJ2-7; D could derive from TRBD1 or TRBD2 (5 bases each). The CDR3 loop spans 14 amino acids. Trimming removed 4 bases from V and 1 base from J, with 12 bases in between. Germline V gives CDR1 SGDLS, CDR2 YYNGEE. The CDR3 spells CASSPLGESYEQYF. The CDR3 coding sequence is TGTGCCAGCAGCCCACTGGGGGAGTCCTACGAGCAGTACTTC.